This TCR beta chain came from a study of identical twins. Addition of a universal primer site occurred through template switching, and cDNA carried unique molecular identifiers. Using its own MiXCR run on the 5' RACE reads, TCRdb lists one record per CDR3 protein. The repertoire has about 890,000 distinct CDR3 sequences, around 12% of them found once; the top ten carry around 1.5%. These data also featured in a second study, about yellow fever vaccine responses in identical twins. Per that study: Each twin's T cell response to the vaccine was reported to look partly convergent and partly personalized.

The sequence came from a woman aged 18-29 years in good health. Material for sequencing was PBMCs.

DNA for the CDR3: TGTGCCAGCAGCCAAGGACTACTCTTCTCCTACAATGAGCAGTTCTTC. This translates into CASSQGLLFSYNEQFF. The rearrangement links TRBV3-1 to TRBJ2-1; maybe TRBD2 (5 bases). The V end was cut by 1 base, the J end by 0 bases, with 10 bases between. The CDR3 has 16 residues. Germline assignment: CDR1 LGHDT and CDR2 YNNKEL (reference sequence).